The 22 T cell receptor beta chains below come from one sample, sequenced in a study of blood T cell repertoires in COVID-19. This table comes from immunoSEQ multiplex PCR, and its TCRdb copy is limited to in-frame clones, with some not included. The sample carries around 61,000 clones, roughly 87% recorded once. The sequenced material came from peripheral blood. The receptors come from a woman aged 60-75 years with COVID-19, enrolled during active disease.

The chain employs TRBV24-1 and TRBJ2-1, with TRBD2 matching 7 bases. In germline, CDR1 is KGHDR, CDR2 SFDVKD. J was trimmed by 0 bases and V by 0 bases; bases with no gene match: 10. This CDR3 comprises 19 residues. CDR3 bases: TGTGCCACCAGTGATTTGCCAGGACTAGGAGGAAGCTCCTACAATGAGCAGTTCTTC. Its protein is CATSDLPGLGGSSYNEQFF.

In this sample, this clone turned up a few times. The chain is built from TRBV19 and TRBJ1-1; D possibly corresponds to TRBD1 (6 bases). Trimming removed 1 base from V and 5 bases from J, with 11 bases in between. The CDR3 consists of 14 residues. CDR1 and CDR2 from the germline V gene are LNHDA and SQIVND (reference sequence). For the CDR3, the DNA is TGTGCCAGTAGTATAGTGGACAGTGGTACTGAAGCTTTCTTT. Protein product: CASSIVDSGTEAFF.

The V gene is TRBV5-4, the J gene TRBJ1-6; D uncertain. V gave up 4 bases and J gave up 3 bases, with 8 bases separating them. The CDR3 is made up of 14 amino acids. CDR1 and CDR2 (germline): SGHNT, YYREEE (reference sequence). CDR3 DNA sequence: TGTGCCAGCAGCGAGGAGAACTATAATTCACCCCTCCACTTT. It specifies CASSEENYNSPLHF.

The chain's CDR3 is CASSPAKTGAYGYTF. The CDR3 DNA reads as TGTGCCAGCAGCCCGGCCAAGACAGGGGCCTATGGCTACACCTTC. The chain carries TRBV6-2 or TRBV6-3 and TRBJ1-2, with 8 bases aligning to TRBD1. CDR1 and CDR2 from the germline V gene are MNHEY and SVGEGT. This CDR3 is built from 15 residues. V shed 6 bases, J shed 4 bases, and the junction held 10 bases outside the gene matches.

The CDR3 nucleotides are TGTGCCAGCAGCTCCCGGGACAGGGTAGCGGGGACCCAGTACTTC. This codes for CASSSRDRVAGTQYF. J is TRBJ2-5 and V is TRBV7-8; TRBD1 matches at 9 bases. The CDR3 consists of 15 residues. Trimming cost V 4 bases and J 7 bases; bases outside gene matches: 10. CDR1 and CDR2 from the germline V gene are SGHVS and FQNEAQ.

CDR3 protein: CASSRDRVLRAFF. The CDR3 DNA sequence: TGTGCCAGCAGTCGCGACAGGGTTTTGCGAGCTTTCTTT. The chain couples TRBV6-5 to TRBJ1-1; 7 bases map to TRBD1. The CDR3 totals 13 residues. Trimming took 5 bases from V and 10 from J; bases not matched to a gene: 10. Germline-derived CDR1 and CDR2 are MNHEY and SVGAGI.

V gene TRBV28 combines with J gene TRBJ2-5; 7 positions match TRBD1. The length of the CDR3 is 16 residues. With 1 base clipped from V and 1 base from J, the junction kept 6 bases outside the gene matches. Germline V gene lookup returns CDR1 MDHEN and CDR2 SYDVKM. The CDR3 DNA follows: TGTGCCAGCAGTTTATCAGGGGGTCGCATCCAAGAGACCCAGTACTTC. Encoded protein: CASSLSGGRIQETQYF.

This clone has just one count. This chain joins TRBV29-1 and TRBJ2-1; TRBD2 matches at 8 bases. V lost 7 bases to trimming and J lost 1 base; unmatched junction nucleotides: 6. The CDR3 covers 14 residues. Germline CDR1 is SQVTM and CDR2 is ANQGSEA. The CDR3 here is CSDRAGDSYNEQFF. As DNA, the CDR3 is TGCAGCGATCGAGCGGGAGATTCCTACAATGAGCAGTTCTTC.

This clone was counted a single time. This chain connects TRBV9 to TRBJ2-2; 9 bases line up with TRBD2. Germline assignment: CDR1 SGDLS and CDR2 YYNGEE. V dropped 0 bases and J dropped 4; count of bases not matched to a gene: 1. This CDR3 comprises 15 residues. CDR3 bases: TGTGCCAGCAGCGTAGAACTAGCGGGCACCGGGGAGCTGTTTTTT. Encoded protein: CASSVELAGTGELFF.

The V gene is TRBV5-1, the J gene TRBJ2-1; 12 bases are shared with TRBD1. With 4 bases clipped from V and 1 base from J, the junction kept 3 bases outside the gene matches. The CDR3 totals 16 residues. The germline CDR1 and CDR2 sequences are SGHRS and YFSETQ. This CDR3 is CASSPGQGASYNEQFF. In nucleotides, the CDR3 is TGCGCCAGCAGCCCGGGACAGGGGGCGTCCTACAATGAGCAGTTCTTC.

This clone was recorded only once. V is TRBV5-1 and J is TRBJ2-3, with a tentative D call TRBD2 (6 bases). The CDR3 loop spans 14 amino acids. The germline gives CDR1 SGHRS, CDR2 YFSETQ. Deletions cut 4 bases from V and 0 bases from J, with 9 bases between. CDR3 coding DNA: TGCGCCAGCAGCGGCGGGACTAGCACAGATACGCAGTATTTT. This gives the protein CASSGGTSTDTQYF.

The chain is built from TRBV7-9 and TRBJ2-7; weak D call: TRBD1 (5 bases). The germline CDR1 and CDR2 sequences are SEHNR and FQNEAQ (reference sequence). V lost 4 bases, J lost 2 bases, and 6 bases lay in between. CDR3 length: 12 amino acids. The CDR3 DNA reads as TGTGCCAGCAGCTCGACAGCCTACGAGCAGTACTTC. This codes for CASSSTAYEQYF.

The V gene is TRBV7-9, the J gene TRBJ1-1, with D perhaps matching TRBD1 (5 bases). CDR1 SEHNR and CDR2 FQNEAQ come from the germline V gene (reference sequence). The CDR3 has 13 amino acids. V lost 5 bases to trimming and J lost 5 bases, with 12 bases between them. The CDR3 here is CASSHRGTTEAFF. The CDR3 DNA sequence: TGTGCCAGCAGCCATCGGGGGACGACTGAAGCTTTCTTT.

The CDR3 DNA follows: TGTGCCAGCAGCTTTCAGCGCCCGGGGGATAGGGACACCTTC. Its translation is CASSFQRPGDRDTF. V and J are TRBV5-6 and TRBJ1-2; TRBD1 might be the D (5 bases). V was clipped by 2 bases and J by 12 bases, with 20 bases between them. The CDR3 is 14 residues long. CDR1 and CDR2 from the germline V gene are SGHDT and YYEEEE.

This chain connects TRBV6-2 or TRBV6-3 to TRBJ1-1, with TRBD1 as a possible D gene (6 bases). This CDR3 is built from 14 residues. CDR1 is MNHEY and CDR2 is SVGEGT in the germline V gene. V was shortened by 5 bases and J by 3 bases, with 13 bases between the two germline ends. In DNA form, the CDR3 reads TGTGCCAGCAGTGCCAGGGGCGGTTACACTGAAGCTTTCTTT. It specifies CASSARGGYTEAFF.

The J gene is TRBJ1-1, the V gene TRBV18, with D possibly TRBD1 on 5 matching bases. The CDR3 is 16 amino acids. Trimming left V 1 base short and J 1 base short, with 13 bases between. Germline V gives CDR1 KGHSH, CDR2 LQKENI. Here the CDR3 DNA reads TGTGCCAGCTCACCACAGGGGCCCCTGGGGAACACTGAAGCTTTCTTT. Its protein product is CASSPQGPLGNTEAFF.

The chain couples TRBV4-1 to TRBJ1-1; TRBD1 aligns across 7 bases. The CDR3 extends over 15 amino acids. CDR1 and CDR2 from the germline V gene are MGHRA and YSYEKL. Unmatched junction bases numbered 7, after V lost 2 bases and J lost 4 bases. Here the CDR3 DNA reads TGCGCCAGCAGCCAATTCCCGGGACAGCCCACTGAAGCTTTCTTT. Residues: CASSQFPGQPTEAFF.

This sequence joins TRBV28 and TRBJ1-2; D might be TRBD1 (5 bases). Per the germline V gene, CDR1 is MDHEN and CDR2 is SYDVKM. The germline V and J ends were trimmed by 5 bases and 4 bases, with 20 bases remaining between them. The CDR3 has 16 residues. The DNA for the CDR3 is TGTGCCAGCAGTCCGCGGGGGGGACGACTTGGCTATGGCTACACCTTC. Translation: CASSPRGGRLGYGYTF.

The V and J genes are TRBV2 and TRBJ1-1; 7 bases match TRBD1. From germline, CDR1 is SNHLY and CDR2 FYNNEI. The ends lost 8 bases at V and 1 base at J; junction bases unmatched: 10. The CDR3 spans 15 residues. The CDR3 spells CASPRQGIGNTEAFF. In nucleotides, the CDR3 is TGTGCCAGCCCGAGACAGGGAATCGGGAACACTGAAGCTTTCTTT.

This rearrangement joins TRBV3-1 (or the pseudogene TRBV3-2) to TRBJ1-2; a possible D gene is TRBD1 (6 bases). Germline V gives CDR1 LGHDT, CDR2 YNNKEL (reference sequence). Trimming stripped 3 bases from V and 8 bases from J, with 19 bases between. The CDR3 totals 15 residues. Here the CDR3 reads CASSQGHTAPRGYTF. The CDR3 region has the DNA TGTGCCAGCAGCCAGGGACATACAGCCCCGAGAGGCTACACCTTC.

The V call is TRBV10-1, the J call TRBJ2-5; a possible D gene is TRBD2 (7 bases). CDR1 WNHNN and CDR2 SYGVQD come from the germline V gene (reference sequence). Trimming left V 4 bases short and J 2 bases short, with 11 bases between. CDR3 length equals 14 residues. CDR3 nucleotides: TGCGCCAGCAGTGGTGGGGGGGCTCAAGAGACCCAGTACTTC. Encoded protein: CASSGGGAQETQYF.

The chain links TRBV2 to TRBJ2-1, with 8 bases lining up with TRBD2. V lost 5 bases and J lost 4; bases outside the gene matches: 28. The CDR3 extends over 22 amino acids. Germline V lookup: CDR1 SNHLY, CDR2 FYNNEI. CDR3: CASSSEEAERERRLYPYNEQFF. The CDR3 coding sequence is TGTGCCAGCAGTTCGGAGGAGGCCGAGCGGGAGCGGAGGTTATACCCTTACAATGAGCAGTTCTTC.